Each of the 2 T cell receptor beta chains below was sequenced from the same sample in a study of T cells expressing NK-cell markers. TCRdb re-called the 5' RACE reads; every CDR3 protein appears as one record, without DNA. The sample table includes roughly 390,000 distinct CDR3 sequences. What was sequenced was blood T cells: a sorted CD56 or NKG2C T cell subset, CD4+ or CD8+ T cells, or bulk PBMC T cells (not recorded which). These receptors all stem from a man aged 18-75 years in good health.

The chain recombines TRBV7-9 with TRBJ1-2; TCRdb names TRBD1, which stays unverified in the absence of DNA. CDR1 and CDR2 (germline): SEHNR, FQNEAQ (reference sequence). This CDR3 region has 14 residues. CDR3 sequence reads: CASSLSGRGYGYTF.

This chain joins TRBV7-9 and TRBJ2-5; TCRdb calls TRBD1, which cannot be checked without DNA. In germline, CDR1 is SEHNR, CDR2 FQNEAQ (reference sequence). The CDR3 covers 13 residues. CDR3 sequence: CASTSWGIETQYF.